A selection of T cell receptor beta chains follows, all from one sample in a study of blood T cell repertoires in COVID-19. Data came from immunoSEQ multiplex PCR; TCRdb stores just in-frame clones and leaves some out. This sample has about 160,000 clones, with over 70% found just once. Sequenced sample: peripheral blood. The receptor source for this set is a man older than 75 with acute or convalescent COVID-19. CDR3s include the opening cysteine and the closing phenylalanine or tryptophan.

j_call: TRBJ1-5
v_call: TRBV2
cdr3_aa: CASSGGVIRPQHF

j_call: TRBJ1-2
v_call: TRBV28
cdr3_aa: CASSLPGSNYGYTF

j_call: TRBJ1-1
v_call: TRBV5-4
cdr3_aa: CASSLAGGATEAFF

j_call: TRBJ1-1
v_call: TRBV5-1
cdr3_aa: CASSPWDRWNTEAFF

j_call: TRBJ2-2
v_call: TRBV19
cdr3_aa: CASSIGGSNTGELFF

j_call: TRBJ1-4
v_call: TRBV6-5
cdr3_aa: CASNRGGIEKLFF

j_call: TRBJ1-4
v_call: TRBV25-1
cdr3_aa: CASSDSGREKLFF

j_call: TRBJ2-1
v_call: TRBV10-1
cdr3_aa: CASSESRNYNEQFF

j_call: TRBJ1-1
v_call: TRBV2
cdr3_aa: CASRDITGQINTEAFF

j_call: TRBJ1-4
v_call: TRBV4-1
cdr3_aa: CASSQRDRDNEKLFF

j_call: TRBJ2-3
v_call: TRBV9
cdr3_aa: CASSLASATDTQYF

j_call: TRBJ2-7
v_call: TRBV28
cdr3_aa: CASRTAVPGQGPYEQYF

j_call: TRBJ2-7
v_call: TRBV2
cdr3_aa: CASSEAQRGPYEQYF

j_call: TRBJ2-7
v_call: TRBV5-5
cdr3_aa: CASSSTGVNYEQYF

j_call: TRBJ1-2
v_call: TRBV10-3
cdr3_aa: CAISYSTDRFLYGYTF

j_call: TRBJ2-3
v_call: TRBV20-1
cdr3_aa: CSASEGTSGRDTQYF

j_call: TRBJ1-6
v_call: TRBV27
cdr3_aa: CASSLSFTGSGSPLHF

j_call: TRBJ2-1
v_call: TRBV10-2
cdr3_aa: CASSGAGVRNEQFF

j_call: TRBJ2-1
v_call: TRBV5-1
cdr3_aa: CASSRTGEGYNEQFF

j_call: TRBJ1-2
v_call: TRBV7-3
cdr3_aa: CASSPQGEGGYTF

j_call: TRBJ1-1
v_call: TRBV3-1/TRBV3-2
cdr3_aa: CASSQDILGGAPDNTEAFF

j_call: TRBJ1-4
v_call: TRBV28
cdr3_aa: CASRVSGGGEKLFF

j_call: TRBJ2-2
v_call: TRBV6-5
cdr3_aa: CASSYQNTGELFF

j_call: TRBJ1-5
v_call: TRBV19
cdr3_aa: CASREGRQRNQPQHF

j_call: TRBJ2-5
v_call: TRBV5-1
cdr3_aa: CASSLGQYQETQYF

j_call: TRBJ2-5
v_call: TRBV27
cdr3_aa: CASSPLAGGQETQYF

j_call: TRBJ2-5
v_call: TRBV5-4
cdr3_aa: CASSPGQGAAETQYF

j_call: TRBJ2-5
v_call: TRBV28
cdr3_aa: CASRGGRLETQYF

j_call: TRBJ1-4
v_call: TRBV29-1
cdr3_aa: CSVEDPQGGEKLFF

j_call: TRBJ1-1
v_call: TRBV23-1
cdr3_aa: CASSQKQDPNTEAFF

j_call: TRBJ1-2
v_call: TRBV5-6
cdr3_aa: CASSLGGQGNYGYTF

j_call: TRBJ1-1
v_call: TRBV3-1/TRBV3-2
cdr3_aa: CASHSTGESNTEAFF

j_call: TRBJ2-2
v_call: TRBV7-9
cdr3_aa: CASSFFQAGGELFF

j_call: TRBJ2-5
v_call: TRBV19
cdr3_aa: CASSPGLAGGARGFWTQYF

j_call: TRBJ1-3
v_call: TRBV11-2
cdr3_aa: CASSLGVSGNTIYF

j_call: TRBJ1-5
v_call: TRBV14
cdr3_aa: CASSMSSNQPQHF

j_call: TRBJ1-1
v_call: TRBV20-1
cdr3_aa: CNGGSYTEAFF

j_call: TRBJ1-2
v_call: TRBV7-2
cdr3_aa: CASSLSGTPLGYTF

j_call: TRBJ2-7
v_call: TRBV5-1
cdr3_aa: CASSLALAEQFYEQYF

j_call: TRBJ2-7
v_call: TRBV27
cdr3_aa: CASRAPGANRYEQYF

j_call: TRBJ2-5
v_call: TRBV11-1
cdr3_aa: CASSKRQGAGLETQYF

j_call: TRBJ1-2
v_call: TRBV11-2
cdr3_aa: CASSLVGYWSYGYTF

j_call: TRBJ2-2
v_call: TRBV5-1
cdr3_aa: CASTRGGTGTGELFF

j_call: TRBJ2-1
v_call: TRBV7-2
cdr3_aa: CASSLAVAANEQFF

j_call: TRBJ2-1
v_call: TRBV11-3
cdr3_aa: CASSPDRGEYNEQFF

j_call: TRBJ2-7
v_call: TRBV6-5
cdr3_aa: CASSYSQGPFEQYF

j_call: TRBJ2-1
v_call: TRBV7-2
cdr3_aa: CASSSLLAGGAWEQFF

j_call: TRBJ2-1
v_call: TRBV9
cdr3_aa: CASSVDGLGQGTYNEQFF

j_call: TRBJ2-5
v_call: TRBV7-9
cdr3_aa: CASSLDSQETQYF

j_call: TRBJ2-1
v_call: TRBV5-6
cdr3_aa: CASSFGLVGSNEQFF

j_call: TRBJ2-1
v_call: TRBV10-3
cdr3_aa: CAISGGGFDEQFF

j_call: TRBJ2-1
v_call: TRBV9
cdr3_aa: CASSVGLAASYNEQFF

j_call: TRBJ2-3
v_call: TRBV2
cdr3_aa: CASRLGTSGRGDTQYF

j_call: TRBJ2-1
v_call: TRBV7-2
cdr3_aa: CASSPYPAGTSGRNNEQFF